This paragraph covers one T cell receptor (beta chain) sequence. Its antigen specificity is not known. No much larger clone is present one base from it, and per-base qualities are unavailable. From the cysteine up to the phenylalanine, the CDR3 has a length of 14 residues. The DNA shown is the 42-base CDR3, in frame from base 1. From V the trimming removes 10 bases and from J it removes 6 bases, while the gene matches leave 5 bases of the junction unaccounted for. From a lookup of the germline V gene (reference sequence), CDR1 and CDR2 are LNHDA and SQIVND. This sample is drawn from a study of technical replicates of blood from a few donors (TCRdb year 2017). The library was generated by the immunoSEQ multiplex PCR assay. This immuneACCESS table, as held by TCRdb, lists in-frame sequences with V and J called but not all clones. Of the missing ones, under half trace to an unresolved V gene in checked studies; the others have no known cause. The table for this sample lists under 15,000 clones; 70% to 80% of them were counted only once. The top ten hold more than 9.5% of the sample.

This clonotype was obtained from a human donor in good health. Rearrangement joined TRBV19 to TRBJ2-3; TRBD2 matches 15 bases in the middle. The specimen sequenced was PBMCs. The encoded CDR3 is CATRTSGRADTQYF. The DNA reads as follows: TGTGCCACTCGGACTAGCGGGAGGGCGGATACGCAGTATTTT.